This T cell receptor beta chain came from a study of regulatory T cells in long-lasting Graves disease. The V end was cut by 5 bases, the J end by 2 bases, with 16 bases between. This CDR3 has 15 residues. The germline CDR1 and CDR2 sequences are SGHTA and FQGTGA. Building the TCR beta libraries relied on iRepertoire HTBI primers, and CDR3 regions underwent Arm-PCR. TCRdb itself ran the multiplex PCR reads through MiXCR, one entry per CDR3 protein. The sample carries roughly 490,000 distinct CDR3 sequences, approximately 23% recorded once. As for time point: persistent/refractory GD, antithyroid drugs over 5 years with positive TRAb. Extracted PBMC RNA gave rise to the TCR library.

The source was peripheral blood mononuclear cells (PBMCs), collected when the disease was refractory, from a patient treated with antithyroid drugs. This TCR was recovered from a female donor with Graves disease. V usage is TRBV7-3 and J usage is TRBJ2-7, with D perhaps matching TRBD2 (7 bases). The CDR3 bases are TGTGCCAGCAGCCCCCAAGGGGGGGGTGCCTACGAGCAGTACTTC. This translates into CASSPQGGGAYEQYF.